The 10 T cell receptor beta chains below all came from one sample that was sequenced in a study of technical replicates of blood from several donors (dated by TCRdb to about 2017). Libraries were prepared through the immunoSEQ multiplex PCR assay. Imported from immuneACCESS, the table was reduced by TCRdb to in-frame sequences with V and J called. These copies leave out some clones; in studies compared against another copy, an unresolved V gene accounts for under half, and the cause of the remainder is not known. This sample holds about 76,000 clones; 80% to 90% were observed only once. Approximately 5% of the sample belongs to the ten largest clones. Sequencing was carried out using PBMCs. The receptors originated from a human donor in good health. Some clones in this sample may be carry-over from other donors' samples.

This clone was observed once. The chain combines TRBV10-3 with TRBJ2-1; TRBD2 agrees at 10 bases. Germline V CDR1 and CDR2: ENHRY, SYGVKD. V lost 2 bases, J lost 9 bases, and 7 bases stayed unmatched. The CDR3 sequence is 15 residues long. CDR3: CAISEASGGASEQFF. The CDR3 DNA reads as TGTGCCATCAGTGAGGCTAGCGGGGGAGCGAGTGAGCAGTTCTTC.

The J gene is TRBJ1-2, the V gene TRBV21-1; the table gives TRBD1 as D, unverified against the DNA. TRBV21-1 is shown as a pseudogene. This CDR3 region has 16 residues. For the CDR3, the DNA is TGTGCCAGCAGCAAAGCGCTGACGGACAATGACTATGGCTACACCTTC. It codes for CASSKALTDNDYGYTF.

V is TRBV30 and J is TRBJ2-3; TRBD1 matches 9 bases. The J segment lost 1 base and the V segment lost 0 bases, leaving 5 bases of the junction unmatched. Looked up from germline, CDR1 is GTSNPN and CDR2 is SVGIG (reference sequence). This CDR3 contains 16 residues. CDR3 DNA: TGTGCCTGGAGTGTAGGGACAGGGACTCGCACAGATACGCAGTATTTT. It yields the protein CAWSVGTGTRTDTQYF.

The chain joins TRBV19 to TRBJ2-1; D remains ambiguous. Per germline, CDR1 LNHDA and CDR2 SQIVND (reference sequence). The CDR3 extends over 11 amino acids. V was pared by 8 bases and J by 7 bases, with 9 bases between. CDR3 amino acids: CASVSYNEQFF. CDR3 sequence (DNA): TGTGCCAGTGTTTCGTATAATGAGCAGTTCTTC. The full variable domain, its missing parts supplied by reference TRBV19 and TRBJ2-1, is DGGITQSPKYLFRKEGQNVTLSCEQNLNHDAMYWYRQDPGQGLRLIYYSQIVNDFQKGDIAEGYSVSREKKESFPLTVTSAQKNPTAFYLCASVSYNEQFFGPGTRLTVL.

This rearrangement joins TRBV6-5 to TRBJ1-2; D unresolved. The CDR3 loop spans 13 amino acids. Looked up from germline, CDR1 is MNHEY and CDR2 is SVGAGI. Trimming left V 2 bases short and J 6 bases short, with 10 bases between. Written as DNA, the CDR3 is TGTGCCAGCAGTTACGGAGCGACTGATGGCTACACCTTC. This gives the protein CASSYGATDGYTF.

This sequence joins TRBV5-6 and TRBJ2-5; 11 nucleotides match TRBD1. Unmatched junction bases numbered 0, after V lost 3 bases and J lost 5 bases. This CDR3 is 13 amino acids long. Looked up from germline, CDR1 is SGHDT and CDR2 is YYEEEE. In DNA form, the CDR3 reads TGTGCCAGCAGCTGGGACAGGGGGGAGACCCAGTACTTC. Its protein product is CASSWDRGETQYF.

The chain recombines TRBV5-1 with TRBJ2-2, with 8 nucleotides matching TRBD1. The CDR3 is 15 amino acids. CDR1 and CDR2 (germline): SGHRS, YFSETQ. The J segment lost 1 base and the V segment lost 7 bases, leaving 6 bases of the junction unmatched. The CDR3 nucleotides are TGCGCCAGCTGTCTCGACAGGGGGAACACCGGGGAGCTGTTTTTT. The encoded protein is CASCLDRGNTGELFF.

V usage is TRBV27 and J usage is TRBJ1-4, with a possible D match to TRBD1 (5 bases). Germline V CDR1 and CDR2: MNHEY, SMNVEV (reference sequence). This CDR3 contains 15 residues. V was cut by 8 bases and J by 5 bases, with 18 bases left in between. CDR3 DNA sequence: TGTGCCAGCGGCGCGATCAGGGCCCTGAATGAAAAACTGTTTTTT. Protein product: CASGAIRALNEKLFF.

V gene TRBV4-1 combines with J gene TRBJ1-5, with a tentative D call TRBD1 (6 bases). There are 16 residues in the CDR3. V lost 0 bases, J lost 7 bases, and 16 bases lay in between. CDR1 and CDR2 (germline): MGHRA, YSYEKL. This CDR3 is CASSQDYGGTVQPQHF. CDR3 bases: TGCGCCAGCAGCCAAGATTATGGGGGCACGGTCCAGCCCCAGCATTTT.

V gene TRBV7-2 combines with J gene TRBJ2-1; 9 bases line up with TRBD1. CDR1 SGHTA and CDR2 FQGNSA come from the germline V gene. V trimming: 5 bases; J trimming: 5 bases; junction bases outside the gene matches: 7. This CDR3 has 15 residues. The CDR3 reads CASSPDRGGHNEQFF. CDR3 in DNA: TGTGCCAGCAGCCCTGACAGGGGGGGGCACAATGAGCAGTTCTTC.